The TCR beta chain under discussion was sequenced for a study of T cell responses to AZD1222 COVID-19 vaccine. General study findings and limits: The study found vaccine-associated CD4 TCRs spanning spike, dominant at 160-218 and 743-854. Among AZD1222 vaccinees, only six or seven were seropositive at baseline. Clonal diversity was possibly underestimated, and white British individuals and females predominated among donors.

Profiled with immunoSEQ multiplex PCR; TCRdb holds only in-frame clones, not every one. Among approximately 210,000 clones listed, roughly 94% were seen once. Points on this clone: The antigen is undetermined.

Germline lookup yields CDR1 MNHEY and CDR2 SVGAGI. V gave up 6 bases and J gave up 2 bases, with 8 bases separating them. The CDR3 contains 12 residues. The V call is TRBV6-5, the J call TRBJ2-7; tentatively, D is TRBD2 (5 bases). The origin of this receptor is an adult who received the MenACWY meningococcal vaccine as a control. Sequenced here: peripheral blood, sampled 28 days after the second dose of the MenACWY control vaccine. The CDR3 sequence is CASSSGTYEQYF. In DNA form, the CDR3 reads TGTGCCAGCAGCTCCGGGACCTACGAGCAGTACTTC.